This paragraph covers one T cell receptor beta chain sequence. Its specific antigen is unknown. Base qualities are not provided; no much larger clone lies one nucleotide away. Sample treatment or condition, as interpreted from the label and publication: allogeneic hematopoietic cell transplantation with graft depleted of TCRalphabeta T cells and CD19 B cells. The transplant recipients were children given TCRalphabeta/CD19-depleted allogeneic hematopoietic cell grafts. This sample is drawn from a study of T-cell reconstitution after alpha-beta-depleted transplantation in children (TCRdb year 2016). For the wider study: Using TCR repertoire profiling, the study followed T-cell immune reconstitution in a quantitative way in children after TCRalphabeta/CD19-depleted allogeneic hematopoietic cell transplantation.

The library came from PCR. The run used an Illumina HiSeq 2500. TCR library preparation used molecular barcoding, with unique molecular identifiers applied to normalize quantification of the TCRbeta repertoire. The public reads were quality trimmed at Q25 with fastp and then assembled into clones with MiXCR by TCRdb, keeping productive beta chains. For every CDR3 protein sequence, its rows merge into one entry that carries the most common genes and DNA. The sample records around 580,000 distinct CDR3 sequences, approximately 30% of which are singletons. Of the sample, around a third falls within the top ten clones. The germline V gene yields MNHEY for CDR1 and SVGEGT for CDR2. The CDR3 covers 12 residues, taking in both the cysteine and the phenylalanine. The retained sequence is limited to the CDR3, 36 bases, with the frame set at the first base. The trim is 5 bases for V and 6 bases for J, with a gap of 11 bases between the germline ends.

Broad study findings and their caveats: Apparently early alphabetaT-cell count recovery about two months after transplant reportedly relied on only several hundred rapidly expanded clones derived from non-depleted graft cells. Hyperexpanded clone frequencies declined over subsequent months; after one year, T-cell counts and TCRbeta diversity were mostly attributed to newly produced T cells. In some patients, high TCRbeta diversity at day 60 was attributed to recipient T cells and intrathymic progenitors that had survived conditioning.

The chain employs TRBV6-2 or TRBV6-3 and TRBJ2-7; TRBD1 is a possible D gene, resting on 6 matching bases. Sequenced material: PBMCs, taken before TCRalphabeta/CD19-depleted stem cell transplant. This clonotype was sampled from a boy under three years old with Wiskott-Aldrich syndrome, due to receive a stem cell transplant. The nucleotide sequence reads TGTGCCAGCAGTGAAACAGGGTTCGAGCAGTACTTC. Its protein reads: CASSETGFEQYF.